Presented here are 29 T cell receptor beta chains from one specimen sequenced in a study of STAT5B mutations in CD4+ large granular lymphocyte leukemia. The table came from immunoSEQ multiplex PCR; TCRdb's copy has only in-frame clones and leaves some out. The sample holds around 21,000 clones; about 71% are singletons and the top ten take roughly 3.9%. The material sequenced was CD4+ T cells from blood buffy coats. These receptors were taken from a human donor in good health.

The chain employs TRBV5-1 and TRBJ2-1; D may match TRBD1 or TRBD2 (5 bases each). The CDR3 has 15 amino acids. Trimming took 0 bases from V and 8 from J, leaving 15 bases between them. Germline V gene sequence: CDR1 SGHRS, CDR2 YFSETQ. In DNA, the CDR3 is TGCGCCAGCAGCTTGGCCGAGGGCAGGGTCGATGAGCAGTTCTTC. Protein: CASSLAEGRVDEQFF.

V and J are TRBV7-9 and TRBJ2-7; 7 nucleotides match TRBD1. This CDR3 comprises 15 residues. CDR1 is SEHNR, CDR2 FQNEAQ, per germline (reference sequence). The trim removed 5 bases at V and 0 bases at J, leaving 7 bases unmatched. The CDR3 protein is CASSRGGLSSYEQYF. In DNA form, the CDR3 reads TGTGCCAGCAGCCGAGGGGGCCTTAGCTCCTACGAGCAGTACTTC.

This chain links TRBV10-3 with TRBJ1-5; D is ambiguous. The ends were cut back, 0 bases at V and 8 bases at J, with 11 bases in the middle. Germline values: CDR1 ENHRY, CDR2 SYGVKD. The CDR3 contains 14 residues. The CDR3, as DNA: TGTGCCATCAGTGAGTCTACAAGTTCTGAGCCCCAGCATTTT. Translated, it gives CAISESTSSEPQHF.

The chain combines TRBV7-9 with TRBJ2-1; 7 bases map to TRBD2. The CDR3 is 16 amino acids. With V trimmed by 5 bases and J by 0 bases, 7 bases remained unmatched. Germline V gives CDR1 SEHNR, CDR2 FQNEAQ (reference sequence). CDR3 DNA: TGTGCCAGCAGCACGGGACTACCCATCTCCTACAATGAGCAGTTCTTC. The encoded protein is CASSTGLPISYNEQFF.

The genes are TRBV28 and TRBJ2-1; D gene ambiguous. There are 16 residues in the CDR3. In germline, CDR1 is MDHEN, CDR2 SYDVKM. Trimming stripped 2 bases from V and 10 bases from J, with 21 bases between. CDR3 region: CASSLPGLGSFDEQFF. The CDR3 DNA reads TGTGCCAGCAGTTTACCGGGCTTAGGAAGCTTTGACGAGCAGTTCTTC.

This CDR3 is CASSRQGTLVKGHNEQFF. The CDR3 DNA is TGTGCCAGCAGCCGACAAGGGACACTGGTTAAGGGACACAATGAGCAGTTCTTC. This rearrangement joins TRBV11-2 to TRBJ2-1; D perhaps matches TRBD1 (6 bases). From germline, CDR1 is SGHAT and CDR2 FQNNGV. V gave up 5 bases and J gave up 5 bases, with 25 bases separating them. The CDR3 sequence is 18 residues long.

V usage is TRBV10-3 and J usage is TRBJ2-3; D not certain. Looked up from germline, CDR1 is ENHRY and CDR2 is SYGVKD. Trimming left V 2 bases short and J 0 bases short, with 6 bases between. This CDR3 has 14 amino acids. CDR3 sequence: CAISEAYSTDTQYF. In DNA, the CDR3 is TGTGCCATCAGTGAGGCGTACAGCACAGATACGCAGTATTTT.

The CDR3 loop reads CASSDLRQSGSEKLFF. CDR3 in DNA: TGTGCCAGTAGTGACTTAAGACAGTCGGGGAGTGAAAAACTGTTTTTT. The rearrangement joins TRBV19 to TRBJ1-4; D is perhaps TRBD1 (5 bases). The CDR3 is made up of 16 amino acids. Germline loops: CDR1 LNHDA, CDR2 SQIVND (reference sequence). V was pared by 5 bases and J by 7 bases, with 20 bases between.

The gene calls are TRBV10-3 and TRBJ1-1, with 8 bases matching TRBD1. V lost 0 bases, J lost 5 bases, and 2 bases stayed unmatched. The CDR3 runs 14 residues. Germline V gene data show CDR1 as ENHRY and CDR2 as SYGVKD. In DNA form, the CDR3 reads TGTGCCATCAGTGAGTCCGGACAGGGTACTGAAGCTTTCTTT. Translated, it gives CAISESGQGTEAFF.

The V and J genes are TRBV27 and TRBJ2-2; 8 positions match TRBD2. Germline V CDR1 and CDR2: MNHEY, SMNVEV (reference sequence). The length of the CDR3 is 13 residues. V lost 10 bases to trimming and J lost 6 bases; unmatched junction nucleotides: 7. The CDR3 here is CATRSGGPGELFF. The CDR3 region has the DNA TGTGCCACTCGCTCGGGGGGGCCCGGGGAGCTGTTTTTT.

This chain links TRBV2 with TRBJ2-7, with D perhaps matching TRBD1 (6 bases). The CDR3 runs to 15 residues. V gave up 2 bases and J gave up 4 bases, with 15 bases separating them. The germline V gene encodes CDR1 SNHLY and CDR2 FYNNEI. The CDR3: CASSELQGEAYEQYF. The CDR3 coding sequence is TGTGCCAGCAGTGAACTACAGGGTGAGGCATACGAGCAGTACTTC. Combining the CDR3 with reference TRBV2 and TRBJ2-7 gives the whole variable domain EPEVTQTPSHQVTQMGQEVILRCVPISNHLYFYWYRQILGQKVEFLVSFYNNEISEKSEIFDDQFSVERPDGSNFTLKIRSTKLEDSAMYFCASSELQGEAYEQYFGPGTRLTVT.

The chain carries TRBV10-3 and TRBJ1-1, with D tentatively TRBD1 (5 bases). V was clipped by 6 bases and J by 8 bases, with 13 bases between them. Looked up from germline, CDR1 is ENHRY and CDR2 is SYGVKD. This CDR3 comprises 12 residues. The CDR3 nucleotides read TGTGCCATCAGCGGGACGGAGAGCGAAGCTTTCTTT. This translates into CAISGTESEAFF.

The chain is built from TRBV5-4 and TRBJ2-7, with 9 bases fitting TRBD2. CDR1 is SGHNT, CDR2 YYREEE, per germline (reference sequence). The CDR3 has 16 amino acids. With V trimmed by 4 bases and J by 2 bases, 10 bases remained unmatched. This CDR3 is CASSSELAGAAYEQYF. As DNA, the CDR3 is TGTGCCAGCAGCAGCGAACTAGCGGGCGCTGCCTACGAGCAGTACTTC. The full variable domain, with the rest looked up from reference TRBV5-4 and TRBJ2-7, is ETGVTQSPTHLIKTRGQQVTLRCSSQSGHNTVSWYQQALGQGPQFIFQYYREEENGRGNFPPRFSGLQFPNYSSELNVNALELDDSALYLCASSSELAGAAYEQYFGPGTRLTVT.

The CDR3 sequence: CASSKPGQGFTEAFF. Written as DNA, the CDR3 is TGTGCCAGCAGCAAGCCGGGACAGGGATTCACTGAAGCTTTCTTT. The rearrangement uses TRBV6-1 and TRBJ1-1, with 9 bases fitting TRBD1. The CDR3 consists of 15 residues. Germline lookup yields CDR1 MNHNS and CDR2 SASEGT. Germline trimming cut 6 bases from V and 4 bases from J; bases unmatched to any gene: 9.

The CDR3, as DNA: TGTGCCAGCGGTGAGCATCCGAACAATGAGCAGTTCTTC. Amino acid sequence: CASGEHPNNEQFF. This chain uses TRBV28 with TRBJ2-1; D is unresolved. This CDR3 is built from 13 residues. Germline loops: CDR1 MDHEN, CDR2 SYDVKM. Trimming cost V 8 bases and J 5 bases, with 13 bases left between them.

This chain joins TRBV27 and TRBJ2-5; D uncertain. The V gene lost 3 bases and the J gene lost 5 bases, with 10 bases spanning the gap. The CDR3 length is 13 residues. Germline CDR1 MNHEY, CDR2 SMNVEV (reference sequence). The CDR3 DNA is TGTGCCAGCAGTTTTCGGCGAAGTGAGACCCAGTACTTC. This translates into CASSFRRSETQYF.

This clone was seen once. The rearrangement joins TRBV28 to TRBJ1-3; D not certain. The V and J ends lost 7 bases and 0 bases respectively, with 10 bases between them. Looked up from germline, CDR1 is MDHEN and CDR2 is SYDVKM. CDR3 length: 14 residues. The CDR3 coding sequence is TGTGCCAGCAATGCACCACCCTCTGGAAACACCATATATTTT. This codes for CASNAPPSGNTIYF.

This rearrangement joins TRBV7-8 to TRBJ2-7, with 8 nucleotides matching TRBD1. Germline-derived CDR1 and CDR2 are SGHVS and FQNEAQ. The CDR3 is 15 residues long. V shed 4 bases, J shed 1 base, and the junction held 6 bases outside the gene matches. This CDR3 is CASSYDRGPSYEQYF. CDR3 DNA: TGTGCCAGCAGCTACGACAGGGGTCCGTCCTACGAGCAGTACTTC.

The chain combines TRBV5-4 with TRBJ2-1; TRBD1 might be the D (5 bases). V shed 6 bases and J shed 4 bases, with 11 bases lying between them. Germline V gene sequence: CDR1 SGHNT, CDR2 YYREEE (reference sequence). The length of the CDR3 is 13 residues. The CDR3 loop is CASTQPGYNEQFF. The CDR3 DNA sequence: TGTGCCAGCACCCAGCCAGGGTACAATGAGCAGTTCTTC.

In this sample, this clone turned up once. The gene calls are TRBV11-1 and TRBJ2-7; TRBD1 matches 7 bases. In germline, CDR1 is SGHAT, CDR2 FQDESV (reference sequence). J was trimmed by 5 bases and V by 5 bases; bases with no gene match: 15. This CDR3 is built from 16 residues. In DNA, the CDR3 is TGTGCCAGCAGCCCAAAAAGGGGGCTTTGGGCCCACGAGCAGTACTTC. It specifies CASSPKRGLWAHEQYF.

The chain carries TRBV28 and TRBJ1-3; D gene unclear. CDR1 MDHEN and CDR2 SYDVKM come from the germline V gene. V was pared by 2 bases and J by 5 bases, with 4 bases between. This CDR3 is 12 amino acids long. CDR3 DNA sequence: TGTGCCAGCAGTTTAATGCGAAACACCATATATTTT. Its translation is CASSLMRNTIYF.

This chain joins TRBV2 and TRBJ2-3, with TRBD2 identical over 12 bases. CDR1 and CDR2 (germline): SNHLY, FYNNEI. The CDR3 loop spans 17 amino acids. The V and J ends lost 5 bases and 1 base, in that order; junction bases with no gene match: 7. Written as DNA, the CDR3 is TGTGCCAGCAGTAAGACTAGCGGGAGAGGTGGCACAGATACGCAGTATTTT. Translating gives CASSKTSGRGGTDTQYF. The full variable domain, completed using reference TRBV2 and TRBJ2-3, is EPEVTQTPSHQVTQMGQEVILRCVPISNHLYFYWYRQILGQKVEFLVSFYNNEISEKSEIFDDQFSVERPDGSNFTLKIRSTKLEDSAMYFCASSKTSGRGGTDTQYFGPGTRLTVL.

In this sample, this clone turned up a few times. CDR3 nucleotide sequence: TGTGCCAGCTCACCACCCGGCAGTACAGATACGCAGTATTTT. Protein product: CASSPPGSTDTQYF. This chain connects TRBV18 to TRBJ2-3, with D unclear. V lost 0 bases to trimming and J lost 3 bases, with 7 bases between them. The CDR3 is made up of 14 amino acids. Germline CDR1 reads KGHSH; CDR2 reads LQKENI.

V gene TRBV11-3 combines with J gene TRBJ1-5; D not resolved. The CDR3 is made up of 13 amino acids. V gave up 3 bases and J gave up 2 bases, with 5 bases separating them. CDR1 is SGHNT, CDR2 YENEEA, per germline. The CDR3 loop is CASSFAGNQPQHF. The DNA of the CDR3 is TGTGCCAGCAGCTTTGCGGGCAATCAGCCCCAGCATTTT.

This chain links TRBV18 with TRBJ2-6, with D unresolved. Looked up from germline, CDR1 is KGHSH and CDR2 is LQKENI. CDR3 length: 15 residues. V lost 6 bases to trimming and J lost 4 bases, with 13 bases between them. CDR3 sequence (DNA): TGTGCCAGCTCTGCCGAAGCGAGCGGGGCCAACGTCCTGACTTTC. It specifies CASSAEASGANVLTF.

The J gene is TRBJ2-5, the V gene TRBV7-2, with a tentative D call TRBD2 (5 bases). The J call is uncertain, as TRBJ2-7 better fits the DNA end. The CDR3 length is 14 residues. Germline values: CDR1 SGHTA, CDR2 FQGNSA. CDR3 nucleotides: TGTGCCAGCAGCTTGCCTAGCTACGTCTACGAGCAGTACTTC. The encoded protein is CASSLPSYVYEQYF.

V gene TRBV30 combines with J gene TRBJ2-3, with a possible D match to TRBD2 (5 bases). The CDR3 covers 12 residues. Trimming left V 5 bases short and J 2 bases short, with 8 bases between. The V gene's germline CDR1 is GTSNPN and CDR2 SVGIG (reference sequence). CDR3 sequence: CAWVRDTDTQYF. The CDR3 coding sequence is TGTGCCTGGGTCCGGGACACAGATACGCAGTATTTT.

The rearrangement uses TRBV11-3 and TRBJ2-3; 10 positions agree with TRBD2. This CDR3 region has 15 residues. The V gene's germline CDR1 is SGHNT and CDR2 YENEEA. V shed 5 bases, J shed 4 bases, and the junction held 6 bases outside the gene matches. CDR3 sequence (DNA): TGTGCCAGCAGCCAGAGCGGGAGGGCCGCAGATACGCAGTATTTT. Protein sequence: CASSQSGRAADTQYF.

The rearrangement links TRBV6-5 to TRBJ1-2; D uncertain. This CDR3 is built from 14 residues. Germline V CDR1 and CDR2: MNHEY, SVGAGI. V shed 6 bases and J shed 2 bases, with 13 bases lying between them. The DNA of the CDR3 is TGTGCCAGCAGAACGGGCGGAGGGAACTATGGCTACACCTTC. Its translation is CASRTGGGNYGYTF.